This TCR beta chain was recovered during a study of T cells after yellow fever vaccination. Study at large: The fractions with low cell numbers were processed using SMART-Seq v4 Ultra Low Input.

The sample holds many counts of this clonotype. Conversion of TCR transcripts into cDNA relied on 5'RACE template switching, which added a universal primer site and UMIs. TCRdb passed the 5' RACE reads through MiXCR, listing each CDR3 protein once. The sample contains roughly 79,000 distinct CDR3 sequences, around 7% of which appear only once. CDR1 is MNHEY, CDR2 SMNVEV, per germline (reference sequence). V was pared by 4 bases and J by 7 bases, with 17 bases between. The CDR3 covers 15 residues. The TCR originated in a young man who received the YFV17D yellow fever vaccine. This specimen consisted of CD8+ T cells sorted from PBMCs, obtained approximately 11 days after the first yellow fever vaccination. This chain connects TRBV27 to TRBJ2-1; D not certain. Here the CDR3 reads CASSSPPVSRNEQFF. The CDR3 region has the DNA TGTGCCAGCAGTTCGCCCCCCGTAAGTCGGAATGAGCAGTTCTTC.